Below, 28 T cell receptor beta chains from the same sample are listed, as sequenced in a study of cytomegalovirus exposure and HLA in healthy donors. The study ran its PCR with 60 Vbeta and 13 Jbeta primers. TCRdb's copy holds only in-frame clones and misses some; the assay was immunoSEQ multiplex PCR. Among 200,000 to 250,000 clones, approximately 80% were seen once, and the ten largest hold 1.2% to 1.5%. The sequenced sample was PBMCs. Receptor source: a girl under 18 in good health and CMV-seronegative.

J is TRBJ2-5 and V is TRBV6-4, with 14 nucleotides matching TRBD2. CDR3 length: 16 residues. After removal of 0 bases from V and 4 bases from J, the junction contained 1 base not matched to a gene. CDR1 and CDR2 (germline): MRHNA, SNTAGT. The CDR3 coding sequence is TGTGCCAGCAGTGACTCTGGACTAGCGGGAGGAGAGACCCAGTACTTC. This gives the protein CASSDSGLAGGETQYF.

This clone has a single count. The V gene is TRBV9, the J gene TRBJ2-2; TRBD2 might be the D (6 bases). The germline CDR1 and CDR2 sequences are SGDLS and YYNGEE. CDR3 size: 12 residues. V dropped 3 bases and J dropped 8 bases, with 8 bases sitting between them. Here the CDR3 reads CASSAGGGELFF. The CDR3 coding sequence is TGTGCCAGCAGCGCCGGGGGAGGGGAGCTGTTTTTT.

The chain recombines TRBV27 with TRBJ1-1; maybe TRBD1 (6 bases). The CDR3 sequence is 15 residues long. Germline-derived CDR1 and CDR2 are MNHEY and SMNVEV (reference sequence). V lost 2 bases to trimming and J lost 0 bases, with 10 bases between them. This CDR3 reads CASSLTGLVNTEAFF. CDR3 coding DNA: TGTGCCAGCAGTTTAACAGGGCTTGTGAACACTGAAGCTTTCTTT.

The chain uses TRBV27 and TRBJ1-1; 8 nucleotides align to TRBD1. Germline-derived CDR1 and CDR2 are MNHEY and SMNVEV (reference sequence). This CDR3 has 16 amino acids. Trimming took 3 bases from V and 0 from J; bases not matched to a gene: 6. The CDR3: CASSFWRQGMNTEAFF. Written as DNA, the CDR3 is TGTGCCAGCAGTTTCTGGAGACAGGGGATGAACACTGAAGCTTTCTTT.

The chain combines TRBV7-9 with TRBJ2-5; a weak D match, TRBD2 (5 bases). The DNA end favors TRBJ2-7, so the J call may be wrong. In germline, CDR1 is SEHNR, CDR2 FQNEAQ (reference sequence). This CDR3 is 15 amino acids long. CDR3: CASSPKSGFSYEQYF. The CDR3 DNA sequence: TGTGCCAGCAGCCCCAAATCGGGATTCTCCTACGAGCAGTACTTC.

This clone was counted once. V usage is TRBV6-1 and J usage is TRBJ2-7; the D is unclear. Between the trimmed V and J ends, which lost 4 bases and 3 bases, there was a span of 13 bases. This CDR3 contains 14 residues. Germline V lookup: CDR1 MNHNS, CDR2 SASEGT. CDR3 in DNA: TGTGCCAGCAGTGCCACAGAGCCGGTCTACGAGCAGTACTTC. This codes for CASSATEPVYEQYF.

The chain uses TRBV28 and TRBJ1-3; D gene unclear. The ends were cut back, 5 bases at V and 0 bases at J, with 11 bases in the middle. This CDR3 has 15 amino acids. Germline assignment: CDR1 MDHEN and CDR2 SYDVKM. In DNA form, the CDR3 reads TGTGCCAGCAGTCCTCGCGGGAACTCTGGAAACACCATATATTTT. Translating it yields CASSPRGNSGNTIYF.

The chain is built from TRBV7-3 and TRBJ2-5; 11 nucleotides align to TRBD2. Germline assignment: CDR1 SGHTA and CDR2 FQGTGA. V was clipped by 5 bases and J by 5 bases; unmatched bases: 13. The CDR3 has 17 residues. This chain's CDR3 is CASSPKALAGGRETQYF. The CDR3 DNA follows: TGTGCCAGCAGCCCCAAGGCGCTAGCGGGGGGTAGGGAGACCCAGTACTTC.

The chain couples TRBV5-4 to TRBJ2-1; a possible D gene is TRBD2 (5 bases). The V gene's germline CDR1 is SGHNT and CDR2 YYREEE (reference sequence). The CDR3 is made up of 13 amino acids. The V gene lost 2 bases and the J gene lost 6 bases, with 9 bases spanning the gap. The CDR3: CASSFRTSNEQFF. The CDR3 coding sequence is TGTGCCAGCAGCTTTCGGACTTCCAATGAGCAGTTCTTC.

The chain joins TRBV10-3 to TRBJ1-4; the match to TRBD1 covers 7 bases. V gave up 6 bases and J gave up 3 bases; unmatched junction bases: 1. The germline V gene has CDR1 ENHRY and CDR2 SYGVKD. CDR3 length: 13 amino acids. Here the CDR3 reads CAIRGTANEKLFF. CDR3 nucleotide sequence: TGTGCCATCAGAGGGACAGCTAATGAAAAACTGTTTTTT.

This clone showed up just a few times. The same CDR3 can be traced to other DNA sequences in this sample. J is TRBJ2-5 and V is TRBV5-1, with D possibly being TRBD2 (5 bases). The CDR3 is 14 amino acids. Germline-derived CDR1 and CDR2 are SGHRS and YFSETQ. Trimming removed 2 bases at V and 5 bases at J, with 13 bases between. The CDR3 DNA is TGCGCCAGCAGCTTATCGAGGGTAGGGGAGACCCAGTACTTC. Translation gives CASSLSRVGETQYF.

This clone appeared a few times. The chain uses TRBV7-9 and TRBJ2-7, with 7 bases fitting TRBD1. V shed 5 bases, J shed 3 bases, and the junction held 7 bases outside the gene matches. Germline values: CDR1 SEHNR, CDR2 FQNEAQ (reference sequence). CDR3 length: 14 amino acids. CDR3 sequence (DNA): TGTGCCAGCAGCACCTCCGGGACAGTCTACGAGCAGTACTTC. Encoded protein: CASSTSGTVYEQYF.

V and J are TRBV19 and TRBJ1-4; 9 bases are a match to TRBD1. The CDR3 runs 15 residues. After removal of 5 bases from V and 0 bases from J, the junction contained 1 base not matched to a gene. Germline values: CDR1 LNHDA, CDR2 SQIVND (reference sequence). In DNA form, the CDR3 reads TGTGCCAGTAGTGACAGGGGGGCAACTAATGAAAAACTGTTTTTT. As protein: CASSDRGATNEKLFF.

This clone was seen more than once but under ten times. V usage is TRBV6-5 and J usage is TRBJ1-4; no reliable D call. From germline, CDR1 is MNHEY and CDR2 SVGAGI. Trimming shortened V by 5 bases and J by 2 bases, and 12 bases separated the two germline ends. The CDR3 loop spans 15 amino acids. The CDR3 protein is CASSHQVGTNEKLFF. The CDR3 DNA reads TGTGCCAGCAGTCACCAAGTCGGGACTAATGAAAAACTGTTTTTT.

The gene calls are TRBV19 and TRBJ1-1; D is undetermined. The CDR3 is 12 residues long. V was trimmed by 1 base and J by 7 bases, leaving 7 bases between them. In germline, CDR1 is LNHDA, CDR2 SQIVND (reference sequence). CDR3 nucleotide sequence: TGTGCCAGTAGTATAGGCTCGGGTGAAGCTTTCTTT. Protein sequence: CASSIGSGEAFF.

This CDR3 reads CASSVGDRVGGYTF. As DNA, the CDR3 is TGTGCCAGCAGCGTAGGAGACAGGGTGGGTGGCTACACCTTC. This chain connects TRBV9 to TRBJ1-2, with 7 bases lining up with TRBD1. CDR3 length: 14 residues. J was trimmed by 7 bases and V by 0 bases; bases with no gene match: 6. Germline V gene data show CDR1 as SGDLS and CDR2 as YYNGEE.

The rearrangement links TRBV5-4 to TRBJ2-5; 14 positions match TRBD2. The CDR3 consists of 16 residues. The ends lost 4 bases at V and 5 bases at J; junction bases unmatched: 7. Germline values: CDR1 SGHNT, CDR2 YYREEE (reference sequence). The CDR3 is CASSPGTSGSGETQYF. The CDR3 region has the DNA TGTGCCAGCAGCCCCGGGACTAGCGGGAGTGGTGAGACCCAGTACTTC.

The rearrangement joins TRBV5-1 to TRBJ2-5; D is undetermined. The J call may be faulty, since TRBJ2-7 better matches the DNA end. Germline V gives CDR1 SGHRS, CDR2 YFSETQ. The CDR3 is made up of 15 amino acids. The CDR3 is CASSLGLVRPYEQYF. The CDR3 DNA follows: TGCGCCAGCAGCTTGGGCCTCGTGCGGCCCTACGAGCAGTACTTC.

A single count supports this clone. The V gene is TRBV19, the J gene TRBJ2-2; TRBD2 matches 8 bases. The V gene end was trimmed by 9 bases and the J gene end by 5 bases; junction bases not matched to a gene: 11. CDR1 and CDR2 from the germline V gene are LNHDA and SQIVND (reference sequence). The CDR3 is 15 residues long. CDR3 nucleotides: TGTGCCAGCAGCCAATCCCGGGGGGGGACCGGGGAGCTGTTTTTT. It is translated as CASSQSRGGTGELFF.

This chain links TRBV18 with TRBJ2-5, with D tentatively TRBD1 (7 bases). The CDR3 has 14 amino acids. The germline CDR1 and CDR2 sequences are KGHSH and LQKENI. V lost 4 bases and J 4 bases, leaving 13 bases between the germline ends. The CDR3: CASSRQGGGETQYF. The CDR3 bases are TGTGCCAGCTCACGCCAGGGGGGCGGAGAGACCCAGTACTTC.

J is TRBJ1-4 and V is TRBV7-9; D is ambiguous. CDR1 is SEHNR and CDR2 is FQNEAQ in the germline V gene (reference sequence). Trimming took 2 bases from V and 4 from J, leaving 14 bases between them. The CDR3 contains 16 residues. CDR3 coding DNA: TGTGCCAGCAGCTTAAGCACCGAACCAATTAATGAAAAACTGTTTTTT. It yields the protein CASSLSTEPINEKLFF.

On this clone itself: One end of the junction fails to match germline, which may point to a read error. V usage is TRBV30 and J usage is TRBJ2-2; 8 positions agree with TRBD1. The CDR3 has 13 amino acids. CDR1 is GTSNPN and CDR2 is SVGIG in the germline V gene (reference sequence). CDR3 residues: CAWSADRVGALFF. The CDR3 region has the DNA TGTGCCTGGAGCGCGGACAGGGTCGGGGCGCTGTTTTTT.

This clone was counted between two and nine times. The chain couples TRBV7-9 to TRBJ2-1, with TRBD1 matching over 9 bases. The CDR3 has 16 residues. The junction had 11 bases not matched to a gene; V was cut back by 4 bases and J by 7 bases. Germline lookup yields CDR1 SEHNR and CDR2 FQNEAQ (reference sequence). The CDR3 nucleotides are TGTGCCAGCAGCTCCTGGACGGGACAGGGTTTGAATGAGCAGTTCTTC. Its translation: CASSSWTGQGLNEQFF.

The chain uses TRBV5-6 and TRBJ1-3, with D uncertain. Trimming took 4 bases from V and 4 from J, leaving 12 bases between them. The CDR3 consists of 14 residues. The germline CDR1 and CDR2 sequences are SGHDT and YYEEEE. The CDR3 bases are TGTGCCAGCAGCCAGACTTTGACGGGAAACACCATATATTTT. This codes for CASSQTLTGNTIYF.

The CDR3 loop is CAWSGDRVTEKLFF. Written as DNA, the CDR3 is TGTGCCTGGAGTGGGGACAGGGTAACTGAAAAACTGTTTTTT. The chain uses TRBV30 and TRBJ1-4, with TRBD1 identical over 9 bases. Per the germline V gene, CDR1 is GTSNPN and CDR2 is SVGIG (reference sequence). CDR3 size: 14 residues. The trim removed 1 base at V and 7 bases at J, leaving 4 bases unmatched.

CDR3 loop: CASSIELAAGELFF. The CDR3 DNA reads TGTGCCAGTAGTATCGAGCTAGCCGCCGGGGAGCTGTTTTTT. The V call is TRBV19, the J call TRBJ2-2, with D possibly being TRBD2 (5 bases). The CDR3 length is 14 residues. The germline CDR1 and CDR2 sequences are LNHDA and SQIVND (reference sequence). V dropped 3 bases and J dropped 6 bases, with 11 bases sitting between them.

The J gene is TRBJ2-7, the V gene TRBV29-1, with TRBD2 matching over 7 bases. The trim removed 0 bases at V and 4 bases at J, leaving 6 bases unmatched. The CDR3 is made up of 14 amino acids. CDR1 is SQVTM, CDR2 ANQGSEA, per germline. The CDR3, as DNA: TGCAGCGTTGAAGAGGGACTAAACCGTTACGAGCAGTACTTC. Translating it yields CSVEEGLNRYEQYF.

The chain carries TRBV19 and TRBJ2-3; 7 bases agree with TRBD2. CDR1 is LNHDA, CDR2 SQIVND, per germline (reference sequence). Trimming removed 4 bases from V and 6 bases from J; junction bases left unmatched: 4. The CDR3 extends over 13 amino acids. CDR3 residues: CASSTGLGDTQYF. CDR3 nucleotide sequence: TGTGCCAGTAGTACCGGACTAGGCGATACGCAGTATTTT. The entire variable domain, with the rest obtained from reference TRBV19 and TRBJ2-3, is as follows: DGGITQSPKYLFRKEGQNVTLSCEQNLNHDAMYWYRQDPGQGLRLIYYSQIVNDFQKGDIAEGYSVSREKKESFPLTVTSAQKNPTAFYLCASSTGLGDTQYFGPGTRLTVL.